The 6 T cell receptor beta chains listed next were all sequenced from one sample in a study of T cell responses to AZD1222 COVID-19 vaccine. This table comes from immunoSEQ multiplex PCR, and its TCRdb copy is limited to in-frame clones, with some not included. Of 150,000 to 160,000 clones listed, over 70% are singletons. The sequencing used peripheral blood, collected 28 days after the second AZD1222 dose. These receptors were taken from an adult who received the AZD1222 COVID-19 vaccine.

V is TRBV3-1 (or the pseudogene TRBV3-2) and J is TRBJ2-1, with 7 bases identical to TRBD2. The V gene's germline CDR1 is LGHDT and CDR2 YNNKEL (reference sequence). This CDR3 is built from 16 residues. Germline trimming cut 4 bases from V and 4 bases from J; bases unmatched to any gene: 10. DNA of the CDR3: TGTGCCAGCAGCCCCATGTCGGCTAGCGGATACAATGAGCAGTTCTTC. Its protein product is CASSPMSASGYNEQFF.

This chain connects TRBV28 to TRBJ1-2; weak D call: TRBD1 (5 bases). This CDR3 has 14 amino acids. The germline gives CDR1 MDHEN, CDR2 SYDVKM. V was cut by 1 base and J by 8 bases, with 14 bases left in between. The CDR3 DNA sequence: TGTGCCAGCAGTTTATTGGGCGCAGGGTTCGGCTACACCTTC. As protein: CASSLLGAGFGYTF.

The chain carries TRBV7-2 and TRBJ1-5; 11 bases map to TRBD1. V gave up 5 bases and J gave up 4 bases; unmatched junction bases: 7. Germline V lookup: CDR1 SGHTA, CDR2 FQGNSA. This CDR3 has 16 residues. The CDR3 reads CASSARTGGGNQPQHF. The CDR3 nucleotides read TGTGCCAGCAGCGCACGGACAGGGGGCGGTAATCAGCCCCAGCATTTT.

The chain has TRBV6-1 and TRBJ1-5, with D unclear. This CDR3 comprises 16 residues. V shed 2 bases and J shed 0 bases, with 11 bases lying between them. Germline values: CDR1 MNHNS, CDR2 SASEGT. The CDR3: CASSELAEYSNQPQHF. CDR3 nucleotides: TGTGCCAGCAGTGAATTAGCGGAGTATAGCAATCAGCCCCAGCATTTT.

V is TRBV7-2 and J is TRBJ1-2; D possibly corresponds to TRBD1 (5 bases). CDR3 size: 13 residues. Per germline, CDR1 SGHTA and CDR2 FQGNSA. Trimming removed 3 bases from V and 5 bases from J, with 10 bases in between. The CDR3 DNA reads as TGTGCCAGCAGCTTCCGGGACTCTTATGGCTACACCTTC. Protein product: CASSFRDSYGYTF.

This chain joins TRBV12-5 and TRBJ2-1; 7 bases match TRBD1. The junction had 18 bases not matched to a gene; V was cut back by 2 bases and J by 2 bases. The CDR3 covers 20 residues. Per the germline V gene, CDR1 is LGHNT and CDR2 is FRNRAP. The CDR3 is CASGLPPGQRVQSPYNEQFF. In DNA, the CDR3 is TGTGCTAGTGGTTTGCCACCGGGACAGAGAGTACAGAGCCCCTACAATGAGCAGTTCTTC.